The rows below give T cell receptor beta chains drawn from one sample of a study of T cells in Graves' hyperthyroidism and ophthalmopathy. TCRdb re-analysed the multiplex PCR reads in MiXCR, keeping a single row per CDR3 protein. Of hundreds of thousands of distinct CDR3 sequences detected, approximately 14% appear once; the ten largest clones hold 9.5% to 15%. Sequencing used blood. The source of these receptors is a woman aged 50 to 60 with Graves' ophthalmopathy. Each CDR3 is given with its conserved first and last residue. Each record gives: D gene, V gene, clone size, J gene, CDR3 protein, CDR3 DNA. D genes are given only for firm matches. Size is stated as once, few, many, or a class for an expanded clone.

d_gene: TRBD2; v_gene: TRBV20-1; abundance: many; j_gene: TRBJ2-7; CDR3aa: CSARDLTSGGYEQYF; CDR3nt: TGCAGTGCTAGAGATCTGACTAGCGGGGGCTACGAGCAGTACTTC
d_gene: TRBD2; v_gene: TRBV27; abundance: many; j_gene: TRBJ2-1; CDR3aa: CASSPRVEREVDNEQFF; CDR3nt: TGTGCCAGCAGCCCCAGGGTGGAGCGGGAGGTGGACAATGAGCAGTTCTTC
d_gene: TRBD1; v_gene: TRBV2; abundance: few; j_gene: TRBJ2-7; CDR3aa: CASRLTGASYEQYF; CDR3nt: TGTGCCAGCAGGCTGACAGGGGCTTCCTACGAGCAGTACTTC
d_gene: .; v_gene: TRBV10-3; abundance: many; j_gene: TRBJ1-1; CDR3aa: CARRQEANTEAFF; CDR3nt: TGTGCCAGACGACAGGAGGCGAACACTGAAGCTTTCTTT
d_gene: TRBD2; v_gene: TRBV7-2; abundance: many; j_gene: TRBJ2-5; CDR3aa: CASSQGGTSGTPYF; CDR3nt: TGTGCCAGCAGCCAGGGGGGGACTAGCGGGACTCCGTACTTC
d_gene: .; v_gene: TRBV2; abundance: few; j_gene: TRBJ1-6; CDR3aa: CASSEVLRSPLRF; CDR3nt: TGTGCCAGCAGTGAGGTGCTGAGATCACCCCTCCGCTTT
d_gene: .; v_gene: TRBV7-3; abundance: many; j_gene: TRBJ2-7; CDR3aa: CASSPRAGLSYEQYF; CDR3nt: TGTGCCAGCAGCCCAAGGGCGGGGCTCTCCTACGAGCAGTACTTC
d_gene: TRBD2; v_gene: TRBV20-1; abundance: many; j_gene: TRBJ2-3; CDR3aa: CSALAGTSGRTDTQYF; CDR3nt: TGCAGTGCTCTCGCCGGGACTAGCGGACGCACAGATACGCAGTATTTT
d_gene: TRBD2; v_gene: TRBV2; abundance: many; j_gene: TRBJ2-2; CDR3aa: CASNVAGAGGELFF; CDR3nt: TGTGCCAGCAATGTAGCGGGAGCTGGCGGGGAGCTGTTTTTT
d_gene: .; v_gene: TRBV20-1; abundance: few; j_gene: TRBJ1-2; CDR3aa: CSAGAANPNYGYTF; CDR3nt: TGCAGTGCAGGGGCAGCAAATCCTAACTATGGCTACACCTTC